The 13 T cell receptor beta chains below come from one sample, sequenced in a study of T cell changes during pregnancy in multiple sclerosis. Profiled with immunoSEQ multiplex PCR; TCRdb holds only in-frame clones, not every one. The sample lists over 50,000 clones; 90% were seen once. The starting material was peripheral blood, obtained in the first trimester of pregnancy. The origin of the receptors is a female donor in good health, enrolled as a control in a pregnancy study.

This chain links TRBV5-1 with TRBJ2-1; D call uncertain. Trimming removed 0 bases from V and 0 bases from J, with 10 bases in between. The CDR3 spans 16 residues. Germline V gene data show CDR1 as SGHRS and CDR2 as YFSETQ. CDR3 loop: CASSLAPVSSYNEQFF. In DNA, the CDR3 is TGCGCCAGCAGCTTGGCCCCGGTTAGCTCCTACAATGAGCAGTTCTTC.

This chain uses TRBV18 with TRBJ1-2, with 7 positions matching TRBD1. V trimming: 1 base; J trimming: 1 base; junction bases outside the gene matches: 3. CDR1 and CDR2 from the germline V gene are KGHSH and LQKENI. The CDR3 runs to 15 residues. The CDR3 DNA reads as TGTGCCAGCTCACCACTCTCAGGGGGTAACTATGGCTACACCTTC. It codes for CASSPLSGGNYGYTF.

The chain couples TRBV25-1 to TRBJ2-7; D is undetermined. Trimming pared 5 bases from V and 0 bases from J, leaving 11 bases between. Germline V gives CDR1 MGHDK, CDR2 SYGVNS. This CDR3 is built from 14 residues. CDR3 bases: TGTGCCAGCAGTCTTGGCGGCCTCTCCTACGAGCAGTACTTC. As protein: CASSLGGLSYEQYF.

This rearrangement joins TRBV28 to TRBJ2-5, with 8 bases lining up with TRBD2. The CDR3 loop spans 18 amino acids. J was trimmed by 1 base and V by 4 bases; bases with no gene match: 14. The germline CDR1 and CDR2 sequences are MDHEN and SYDVKM. The CDR3 loop is CASSSPPRVAGTQETQYF. In DNA form, the CDR3 reads TGTGCCAGCAGTTCACCCCCCCGAGTAGCGGGGACCCAAGAGACCCAGTACTTC.

V gene TRBV6-6 combines with J gene TRBJ2-3, with 7 nucleotides matching TRBD1. The CDR3 contains 15 residues. With V trimmed by 2 bases and J by 6 bases, 8 bases remained unmatched. Germline lookup yields CDR1 MNHNY and CDR2 SVGAGI (reference sequence). The CDR3 loop is CASSYPDRLGDTQYF. The DNA of the CDR3 is TGTGCCAGCAGTTACCCGGACAGGTTGGGGGATACGCAGTATTTT.

This chain uses TRBV6-1 with TRBJ2-7; 12 nucleotides agree with TRBD2. Germline CDR1 is MNHNS and CDR2 is SASEGT. V dropped 4 bases and J dropped 2; count of bases not matched to a gene: 6. CDR3 size: 16 residues. The CDR3 DNA follows: TGTGCCAGCAGTGTGGGAAGACTAGCGGGAGCCTACGAGCAGTACTTC. It is translated as CASSVGRLAGAYEQYF.

This clone was counted a single time. V is TRBV19 and J is TRBJ1-2, with D possibly matching TRBD1 (5 bases). The germline V gene has CDR1 LNHDA and CDR2 SQIVND (reference sequence). The CDR3 loop spans 14 amino acids. Trimming pared 5 bases from V and 4 bases from J, leaving 14 bases between. The CDR3 bases are TGTGCCAGTAGTCCAAGAACAGGAGCCTATGGCTACACCTTC. Its protein product is CASSPRTGAYGYTF.

This clone was seen only once. The chain recombines TRBV28 with TRBJ2-6, with 7 bases aligning to TRBD2. V dropped 7 bases and J dropped 2; count of bases not matched to a gene: 8. CDR3 length: 16 amino acids. The germline CDR1 and CDR2 sequences are MDHEN and SYDVKM. The CDR3 DNA sequence: TGTGCCAGCATGGGGGGGTATTTAGCTGGGGCCAACGTCCTGACTTTC. Amino acid sequence: CASMGGYLAGANVLTF.

The genes are TRBV6-5 and TRBJ2-7; D is unresolved. In germline, CDR1 is MNHEY, CDR2 SVGAGI. The CDR3 totals 12 residues. V lost 0 bases, J lost 6 bases, and 6 bases lay in between. This CDR3 is CASSYSTGEQYF. The DNA of the CDR3 is TGTGCCAGCAGTTACTCTACGGGCGAGCAGTACTTC.

This chain uses TRBV18 with TRBJ2-5; TRBD2 is a possible D gene (7 bases). Trimming took off 3 bases at V and 5 bases at J, with 13 bases between the two ends. Germline CDR1 reads KGHSH; CDR2 reads LQKENI. The CDR3 loop spans 14 amino acids. The CDR3 loop is CASSPPGGPETQYF. In DNA form, the CDR3 reads TGTGCCAGCTCACCCCCCGGGGGGCCGGAGACCCAGTACTTC.

This sequence joins TRBV7-6 and TRBJ2-2; tentative D call: TRBD1 (6 bases). Germline assignment: CDR1 SGHVS and CDR2 FNYEAQ. V was pared by 5 bases and J by 6 bases, with 19 bases between. The CDR3 covers 16 residues. CDR3 sequence (DNA): TGTGCCAGCAGCCCAGACCACAGGGTTCGGGCCGGGGAGCTGTTTTTT. Its translation: CASSPDHRVRAGELFF.

V gene TRBV10-3 combines with J gene TRBJ2-5; 7 bases agree with TRBD1. The CDR3 is 15 residues long. J gave up 2 bases and V 3 bases, and 6 bases lay outside the gene matches. Germline-derived CDR1 and CDR2 are ENHRY and SYGVKD. The CDR3 spells CAISDQGTAQETQYF. The CDR3 DNA sequence: TGTGCCATCAGTGACCAAGGGACAGCACAAGAGACCCAGTACTTC.

The CDR3 DNA reads as TGTGCCAGCTCACCAACAATCGGCGGGGGGTCCTACGAGCAGTACTTC. Translation gives CASSPTIGGGSYEQYF. J is TRBJ2-7 and V is TRBV18, with 8 positions matching TRBD2. The CDR3 is 16 residues long. CDR1 is KGHSH and CDR2 is LQKENI in the germline V gene. The trim removed 2 bases at V and 1 base at J, leaving 7 bases unmatched.